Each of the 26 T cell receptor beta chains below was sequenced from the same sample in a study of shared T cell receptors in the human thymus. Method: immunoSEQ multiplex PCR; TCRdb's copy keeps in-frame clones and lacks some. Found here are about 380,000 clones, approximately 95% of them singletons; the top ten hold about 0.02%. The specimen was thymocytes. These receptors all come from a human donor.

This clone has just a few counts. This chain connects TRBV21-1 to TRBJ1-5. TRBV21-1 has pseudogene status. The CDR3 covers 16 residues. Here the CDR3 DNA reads TGTGCCAGCAGCAATCGGACGTCTGGGACGGATCAGCCCCAGCATTTT. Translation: CASSNRTSGTDQPQHF.

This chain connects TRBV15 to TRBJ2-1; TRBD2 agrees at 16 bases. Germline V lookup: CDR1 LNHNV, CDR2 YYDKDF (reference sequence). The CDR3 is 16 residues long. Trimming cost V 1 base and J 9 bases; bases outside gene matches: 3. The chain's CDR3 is CATSRVGTSGRGEQFF. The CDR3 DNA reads TGTGCCACCAGCAGAGTCGGGACTAGCGGGAGGGGTGAGCAGTTCTTC.

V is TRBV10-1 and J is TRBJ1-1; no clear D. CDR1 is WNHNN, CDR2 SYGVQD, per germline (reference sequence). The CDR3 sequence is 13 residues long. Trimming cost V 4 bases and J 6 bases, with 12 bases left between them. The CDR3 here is CASSVTLRAEAFF. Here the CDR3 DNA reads TGCGCCAGCAGTGTCACTCTGAGGGCTGAAGCTTTCTTT.

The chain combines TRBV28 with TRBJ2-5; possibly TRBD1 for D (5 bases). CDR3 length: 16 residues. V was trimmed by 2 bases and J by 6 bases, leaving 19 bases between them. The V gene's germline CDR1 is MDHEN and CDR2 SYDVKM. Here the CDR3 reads CASSLRGLQGTQTQYF. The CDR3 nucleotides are TGTGCCAGCAGTTTAAGGGGCCTTCAGGGAACGCAGACCCAGTACTTC. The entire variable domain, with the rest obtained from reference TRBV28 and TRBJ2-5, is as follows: DVKVTQSSRYLVKRTGEKVFLECVQDMDHENMFWYRQDPGLGLRLIYFSYDVKMKEKGDIPEGYSVSREKKERFSLILESASTNQTSMYLCASSLRGLQGTQTQYFGPGTRLLVL.

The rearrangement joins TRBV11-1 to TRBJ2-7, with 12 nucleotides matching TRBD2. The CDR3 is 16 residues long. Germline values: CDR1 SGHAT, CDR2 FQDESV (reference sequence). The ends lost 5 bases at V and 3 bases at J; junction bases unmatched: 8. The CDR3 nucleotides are TGTGCCAGCAGCCTAAGGGCTAGCGGGAGGGGCTACGAGCAGTACTTC. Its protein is CASSLRASGRGYEQYF.

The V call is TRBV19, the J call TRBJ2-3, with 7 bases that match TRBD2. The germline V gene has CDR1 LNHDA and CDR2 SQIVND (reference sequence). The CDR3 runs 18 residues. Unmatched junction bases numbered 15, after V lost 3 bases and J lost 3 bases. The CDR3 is CASSMRWTGGRLTDTQYF. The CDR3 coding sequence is TGTGCCAGTAGTATGCGATGGACGGGGGGACGATTAACAGATACGCAGTATTTT.

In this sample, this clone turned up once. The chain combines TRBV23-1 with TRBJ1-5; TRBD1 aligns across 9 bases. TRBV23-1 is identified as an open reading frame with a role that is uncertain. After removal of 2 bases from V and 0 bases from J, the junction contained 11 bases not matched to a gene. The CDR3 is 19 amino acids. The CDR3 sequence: CASSQRSTGTGNSNQPQHF. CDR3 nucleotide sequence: TGCGCCAGCAGTCAACGCTCCACCGGGACAGGGAATAGCAATCAGCCCCAGCATTTT.

CDR3 bases: TGTGCCATCAGTGAGCCCAAAACGACAGGACGAATTCGACTAGCGGACACCTACGAGCAGTACTTC. Translating gives CAISEPKTTGRIRLADTYEQYF. The chain carries TRBV10-3 and TRBJ2-7; 9 nucleotides align to TRBD2. The CDR3 is 22 amino acids. V gave up 2 bases and J gave up 2 bases; unmatched junction bases: 25. Germline CDR1 is ENHRY and CDR2 is SYGVKD.

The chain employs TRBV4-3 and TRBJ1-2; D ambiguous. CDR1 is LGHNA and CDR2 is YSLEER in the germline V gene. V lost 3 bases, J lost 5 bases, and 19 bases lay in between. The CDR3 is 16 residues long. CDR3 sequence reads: CASSHLNPSGPYGYTF. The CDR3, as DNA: TGCGCCAGCAGCCACTTAAACCCCTCGGGTCCTTATGGCTACACCTTC.

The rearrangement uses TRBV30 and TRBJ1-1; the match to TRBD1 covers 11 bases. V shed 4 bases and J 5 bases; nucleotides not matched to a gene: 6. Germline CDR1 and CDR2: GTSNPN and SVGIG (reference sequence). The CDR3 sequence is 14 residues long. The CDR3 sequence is CAWTRDRGDTEAFF. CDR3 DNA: TGTGCCTGGACCAGGGACAGGGGGGATACTGAAGCTTTCTTT.

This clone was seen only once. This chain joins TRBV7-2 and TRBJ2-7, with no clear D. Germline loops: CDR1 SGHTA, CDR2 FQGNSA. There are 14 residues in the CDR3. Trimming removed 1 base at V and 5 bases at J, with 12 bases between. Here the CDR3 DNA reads TGTGCCAGCAGCTTAGAACGGTCGGGCCACGAGCAGTACTTC. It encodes CASSLERSGHEQYF.

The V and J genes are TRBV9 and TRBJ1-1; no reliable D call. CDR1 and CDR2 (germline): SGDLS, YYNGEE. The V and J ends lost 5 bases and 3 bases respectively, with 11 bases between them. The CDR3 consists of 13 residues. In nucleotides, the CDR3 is TGTGCCAGCAGTAACTCTGGGGACACTGAAGCTTTCTTT. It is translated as CASSNSGDTEAFF.

The CDR3 here is CASGGGTNEKLFF. For the CDR3, the DNA is TGTGCCAGCGGAGGGGGTACTAATGAAAAACTGTTTTTT. The chain joins TRBV13 to TRBJ1-4, with TRBD1 as a possible D gene (6 bases). In germline, CDR1 is PRHDT, CDR2 FYEKMQ (reference sequence). The CDR3 consists of 13 residues. The V end lost 8 bases, the J end lost 2 bases, and 9 bases lay between the germline ends.

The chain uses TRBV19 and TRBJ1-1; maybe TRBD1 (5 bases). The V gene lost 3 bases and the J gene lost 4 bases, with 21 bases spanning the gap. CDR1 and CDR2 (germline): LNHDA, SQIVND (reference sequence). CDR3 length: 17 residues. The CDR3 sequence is CASSIFRDPKEGTEAFF. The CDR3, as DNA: TGTGCCAGTAGTATTTTCCGGGACCCCAAAGAGGGCACTGAAGCTTTCTTT.

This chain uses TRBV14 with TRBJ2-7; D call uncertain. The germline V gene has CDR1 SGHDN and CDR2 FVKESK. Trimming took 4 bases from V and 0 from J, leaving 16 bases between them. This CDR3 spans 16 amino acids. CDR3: CASSPTAGESSYEQYF. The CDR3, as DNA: TGTGCCAGCAGCCCGACCGCAGGCGAAAGCTCCTACGAGCAGTACTTC.

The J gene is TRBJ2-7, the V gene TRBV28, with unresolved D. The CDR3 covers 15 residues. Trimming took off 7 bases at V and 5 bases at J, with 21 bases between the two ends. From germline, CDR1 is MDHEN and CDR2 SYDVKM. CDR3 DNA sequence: TGTGCCAGCACCTCTAGGTGGCTAGTTTTGAACGAGCAGTACTTC. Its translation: CASTSRWLVLNEQYF.

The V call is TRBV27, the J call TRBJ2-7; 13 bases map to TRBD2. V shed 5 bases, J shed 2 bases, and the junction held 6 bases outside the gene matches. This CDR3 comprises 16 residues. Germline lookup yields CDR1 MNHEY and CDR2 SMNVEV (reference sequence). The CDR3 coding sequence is TGTGCCAGCAGTCCCGGGACTAGCGGGACTCCCTACGAGCAGTACTTC. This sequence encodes CASSPGTSGTPYEQYF.

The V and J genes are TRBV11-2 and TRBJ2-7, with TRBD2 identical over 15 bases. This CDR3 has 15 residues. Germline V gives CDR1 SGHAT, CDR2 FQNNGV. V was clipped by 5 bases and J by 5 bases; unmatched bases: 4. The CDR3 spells CASSPRTSGRDEQYF. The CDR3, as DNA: TGTGCCAGCAGCCCCCGGACTAGCGGGAGGGACGAGCAGTACTTC.

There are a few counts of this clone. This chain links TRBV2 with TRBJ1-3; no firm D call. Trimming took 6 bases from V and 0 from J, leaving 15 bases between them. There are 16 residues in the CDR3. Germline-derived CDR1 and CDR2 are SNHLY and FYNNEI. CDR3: CASRDDTDHSGNTIYF. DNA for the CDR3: TGTGCCAGCAGGGACGACACGGACCACTCTGGAAACACCATATATTTT.

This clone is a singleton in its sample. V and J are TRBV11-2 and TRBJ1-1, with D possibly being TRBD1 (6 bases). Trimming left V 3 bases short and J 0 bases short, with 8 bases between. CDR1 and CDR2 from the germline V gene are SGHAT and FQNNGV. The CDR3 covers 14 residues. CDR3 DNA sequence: TGTGCCAGCAGCTTTACAGGGTTGAACACTGAAGCTTTCTTT. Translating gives CASSFTGLNTEAFF.

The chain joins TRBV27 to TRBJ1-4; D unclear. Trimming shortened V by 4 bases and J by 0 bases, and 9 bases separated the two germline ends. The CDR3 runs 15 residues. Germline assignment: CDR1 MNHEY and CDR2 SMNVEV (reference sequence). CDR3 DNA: TGTGCCAGCAGTTCCTTCAATACAACTAATGAAAAACTGTTTTTT. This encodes CASSSFNTTNEKLFF.

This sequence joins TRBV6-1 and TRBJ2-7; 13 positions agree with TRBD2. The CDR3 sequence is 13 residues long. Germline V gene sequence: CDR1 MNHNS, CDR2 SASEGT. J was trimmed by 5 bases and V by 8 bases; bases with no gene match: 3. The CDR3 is CASRTSGSHEQYF. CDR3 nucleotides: TGTGCCAGCCGGACTAGCGGGAGCCACGAGCAGTACTTC.

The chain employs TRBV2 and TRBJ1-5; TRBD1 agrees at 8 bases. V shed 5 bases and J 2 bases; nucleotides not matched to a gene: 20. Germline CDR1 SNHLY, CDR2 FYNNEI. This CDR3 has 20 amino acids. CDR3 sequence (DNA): TGTGCCAGCAGTAGACCACGGGGGCAGGGGGCATTGAGGCGCAATCAGCCCCAGCATTTT. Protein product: CASSRPRGQGALRRNQPQHF.

CDR3: CASSHKTSEKDEQYF. The CDR3 DNA sequence: TGTGCCAGCAGCCACAAGACTAGCGAAAAGGACGAGCAGTACTTC. The chain carries TRBV27 and TRBJ2-7; 8 nucleotides match TRBD2. In germline, CDR1 is MNHEY, CDR2 SMNVEV (reference sequence). The CDR3 is 15 amino acids. With 6 bases clipped from V and 5 bases from J, the junction kept 12 bases outside the gene matches.

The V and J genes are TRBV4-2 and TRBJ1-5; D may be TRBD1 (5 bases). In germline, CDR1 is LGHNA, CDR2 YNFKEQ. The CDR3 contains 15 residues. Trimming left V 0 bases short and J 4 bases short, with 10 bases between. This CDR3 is CASSQDWAGNQPQHF. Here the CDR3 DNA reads TGTGCCAGCAGCCAAGATTGGGCAGGGAATCAGCCCCAGCATTTT.

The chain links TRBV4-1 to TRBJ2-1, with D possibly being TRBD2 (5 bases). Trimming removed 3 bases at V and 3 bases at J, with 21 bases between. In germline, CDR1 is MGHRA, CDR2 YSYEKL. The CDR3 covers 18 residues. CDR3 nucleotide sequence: TGCGCCAGCAGCCAGTCAAAGAGGGTGGTGTTTCTCTACAATGAGCAGTTCTTC. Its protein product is CASSQSKRVVFLYNEQFF.